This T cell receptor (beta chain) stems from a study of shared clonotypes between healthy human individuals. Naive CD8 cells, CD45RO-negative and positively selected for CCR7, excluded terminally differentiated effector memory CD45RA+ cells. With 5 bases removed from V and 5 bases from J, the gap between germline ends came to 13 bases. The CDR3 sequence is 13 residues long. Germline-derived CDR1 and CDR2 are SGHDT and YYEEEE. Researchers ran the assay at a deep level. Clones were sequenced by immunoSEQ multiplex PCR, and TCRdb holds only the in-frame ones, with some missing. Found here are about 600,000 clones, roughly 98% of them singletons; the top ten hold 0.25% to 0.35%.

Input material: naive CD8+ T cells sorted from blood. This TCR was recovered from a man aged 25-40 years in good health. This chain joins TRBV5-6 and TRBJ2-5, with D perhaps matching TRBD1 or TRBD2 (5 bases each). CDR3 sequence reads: CASSSGWGETQYF. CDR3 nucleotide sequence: TGTGCCAGCAGTTCAGGGTGGGGGGAGACCCAGTACTTC.